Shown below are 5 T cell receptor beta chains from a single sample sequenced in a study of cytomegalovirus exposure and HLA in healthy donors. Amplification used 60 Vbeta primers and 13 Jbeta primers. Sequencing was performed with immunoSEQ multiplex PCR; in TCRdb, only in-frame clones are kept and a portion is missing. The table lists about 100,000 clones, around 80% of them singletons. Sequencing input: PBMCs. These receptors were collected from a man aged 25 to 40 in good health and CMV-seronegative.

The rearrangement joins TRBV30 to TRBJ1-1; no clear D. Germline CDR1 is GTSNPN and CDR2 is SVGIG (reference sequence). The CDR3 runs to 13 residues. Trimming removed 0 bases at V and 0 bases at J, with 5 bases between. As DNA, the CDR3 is TGTGCCTGGAGTGTTGTTATGAACACTGAAGCTTTCTTT. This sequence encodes CAWSVVMNTEAFF.

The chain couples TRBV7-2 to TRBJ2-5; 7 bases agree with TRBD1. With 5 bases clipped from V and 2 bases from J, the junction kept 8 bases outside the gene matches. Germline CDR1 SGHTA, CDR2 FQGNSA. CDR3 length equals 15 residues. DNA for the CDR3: TGTGCCAGCAGCGCGGACAGGCGAACGCAAGAGACCCAGTACTTC. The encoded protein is CASSADRRTQETQYF.

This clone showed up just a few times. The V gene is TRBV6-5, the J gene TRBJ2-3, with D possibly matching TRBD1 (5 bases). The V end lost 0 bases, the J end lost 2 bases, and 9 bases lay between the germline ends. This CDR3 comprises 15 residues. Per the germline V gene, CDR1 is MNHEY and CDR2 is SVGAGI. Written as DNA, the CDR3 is TGTGCCAGCAGTTACTCTGGGGCCGACACAGATACGCAGTATTTT. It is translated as CASSYSGADTDTQYF.

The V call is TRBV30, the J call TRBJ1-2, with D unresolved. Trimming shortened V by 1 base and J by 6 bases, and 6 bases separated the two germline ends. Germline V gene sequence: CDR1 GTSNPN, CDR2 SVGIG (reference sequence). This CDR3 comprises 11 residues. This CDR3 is CAWSDSNGYTF. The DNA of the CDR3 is TGTGCCTGGAGTGATAGCAATGGCTACACCTTC.

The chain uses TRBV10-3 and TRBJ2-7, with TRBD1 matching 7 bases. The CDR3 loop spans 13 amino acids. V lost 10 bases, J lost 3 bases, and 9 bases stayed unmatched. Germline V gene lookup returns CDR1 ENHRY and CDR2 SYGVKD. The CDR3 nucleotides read TGTGCCACCCAGAACAGGGGCTTCTACGAGCAGTACTTC. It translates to CATQNRGFYEQYF.